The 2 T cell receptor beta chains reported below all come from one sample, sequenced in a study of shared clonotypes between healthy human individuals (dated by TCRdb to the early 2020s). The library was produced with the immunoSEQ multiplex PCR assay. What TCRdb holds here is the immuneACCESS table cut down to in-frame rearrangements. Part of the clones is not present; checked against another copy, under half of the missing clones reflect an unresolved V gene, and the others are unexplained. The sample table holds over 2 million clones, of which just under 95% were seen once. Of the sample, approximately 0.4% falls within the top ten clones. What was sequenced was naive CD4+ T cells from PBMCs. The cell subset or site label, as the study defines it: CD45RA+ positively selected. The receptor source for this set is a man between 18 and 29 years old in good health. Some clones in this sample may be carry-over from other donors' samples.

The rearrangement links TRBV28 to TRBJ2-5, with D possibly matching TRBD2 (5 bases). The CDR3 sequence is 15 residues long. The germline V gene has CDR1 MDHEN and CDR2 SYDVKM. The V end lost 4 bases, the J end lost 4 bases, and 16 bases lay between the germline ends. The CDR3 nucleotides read TGTGCCAGCAGTTCCATAGCGTTTTGGGGAGAGACCCAGTACTTC. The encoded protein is CASSSIAFWGETQYF. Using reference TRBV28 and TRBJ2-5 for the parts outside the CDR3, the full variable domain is DVKVTQSSRYLVKRTGEKVFLECVQDMDHENMFWYRQDPGLGLRLIYFSYDVKMKEKGDIPEGYSVSREKKERFSLILESASTNQTSMYLCASSSIAFWGETQYFGPGTRLLVL.

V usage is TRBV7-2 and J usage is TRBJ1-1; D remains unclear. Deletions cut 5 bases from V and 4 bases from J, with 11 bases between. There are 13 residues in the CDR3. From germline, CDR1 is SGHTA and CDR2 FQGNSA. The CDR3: CASSLMRVTEAFF. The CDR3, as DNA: TGTGCCAGCAGCCTCATGAGGGTCACTGAAGCTTTCTTT.